Sequencing of this T cell receptor beta chain was carried out in a study of T cells in Graves' hyperthyroidism and ophthalmopathy. Study findings and constraints: Peripheral blood also featured most of the thyroid clonotypes expanded above 0.001.

The TCR beta CDR3 regions underwent amplification using RNA transcripts as the source. The HTBI primer set drove a first-round RT-PCR of the TCR CDR3. TCRdb fed the multiplex PCR reads into MiXCR, producing one record per CDR3 protein. The table lists approximately 380,000 distinct CDR3 sequences, more than 12% of them singletons. V was shortened by 5 bases and J by 1 base, with 8 bases between the two germline ends. This CDR3 contains 13 residues. Germline V gene sequence: CDR1 SGHDN, CDR2 FVKESK. This clonotype was found many times. Its antigen is as yet unknown. The chain links TRBV14 to TRBJ1-1, with unresolved D. The sequencing sample was made of blood. The receptor comes from a man aged 45-60 years with Graves' ophthalmopathy. CDR3 DNA: TGTGCCAGCAGCGTAGGGAGGAACACTGAAGCTTTCTTT. Encoded protein: CASSVGRNTEAFF.